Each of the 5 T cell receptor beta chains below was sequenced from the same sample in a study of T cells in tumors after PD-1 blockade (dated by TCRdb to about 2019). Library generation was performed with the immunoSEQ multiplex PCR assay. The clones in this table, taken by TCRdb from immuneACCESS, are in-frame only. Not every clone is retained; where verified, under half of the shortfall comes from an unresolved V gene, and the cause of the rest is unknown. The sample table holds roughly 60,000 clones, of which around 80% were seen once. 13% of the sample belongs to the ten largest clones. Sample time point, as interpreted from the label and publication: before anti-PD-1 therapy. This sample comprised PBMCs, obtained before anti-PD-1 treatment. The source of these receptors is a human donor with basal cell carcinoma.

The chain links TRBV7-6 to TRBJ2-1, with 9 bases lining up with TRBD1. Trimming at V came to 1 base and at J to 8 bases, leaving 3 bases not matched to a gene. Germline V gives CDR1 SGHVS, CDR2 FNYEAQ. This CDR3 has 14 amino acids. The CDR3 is CASSLGQGVDEQFF. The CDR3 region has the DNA TGTGCCAGCAGCTTAGGACAGGGGGTTGATGAGCAGTTCTTC.

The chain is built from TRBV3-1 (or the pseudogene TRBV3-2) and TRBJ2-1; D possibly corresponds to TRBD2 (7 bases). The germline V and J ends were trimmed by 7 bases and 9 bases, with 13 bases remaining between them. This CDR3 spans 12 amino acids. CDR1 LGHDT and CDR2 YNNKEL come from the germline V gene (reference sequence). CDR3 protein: CASKGGGPEQFF. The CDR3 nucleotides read TGTGCCAGCAAGGGGGGGGGCCCTGAGCAGTTCTTC.

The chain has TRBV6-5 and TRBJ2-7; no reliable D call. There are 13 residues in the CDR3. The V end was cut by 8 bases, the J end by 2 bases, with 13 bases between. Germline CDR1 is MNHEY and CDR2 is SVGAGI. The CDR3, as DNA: TGTGCCAGCCAACGATCTAACACCTACGAGCAGTACTTC. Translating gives CASQRSNTYEQYF.

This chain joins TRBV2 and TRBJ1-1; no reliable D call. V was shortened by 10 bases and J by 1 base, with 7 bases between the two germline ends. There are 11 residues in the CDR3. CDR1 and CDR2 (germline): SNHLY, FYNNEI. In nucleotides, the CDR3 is TGTGCCAACGAACGGAACACTGAAGCTTTCTTT. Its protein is CANERNTEAFF.

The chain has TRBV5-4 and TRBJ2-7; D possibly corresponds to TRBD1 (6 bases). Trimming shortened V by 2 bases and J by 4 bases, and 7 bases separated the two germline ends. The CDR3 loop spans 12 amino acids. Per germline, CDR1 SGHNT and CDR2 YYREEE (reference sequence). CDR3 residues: CASSFQGYEQYF. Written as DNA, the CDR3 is TGTGCCAGCAGCTTTCAGGGGTACGAGCAGTACTTC.